The rows below give T cell receptor beta chains drawn from one sample of a study of blood T cells in healthy people across ages. A single record per CDR3 protein comes from TCRdb applying MiXCR to the 5' RACE reads. The repertoire holds about 1,400,000 distinct CDR3 sequences, about 43% seen once, with approximately 7.9% in the top ten. The sequenced material came from blood. The source is a young woman in good health. Both conserved end residues are trimmed from each CDR3. Expanded clones get a size class; other rows say once, few or many, or leave the size out.

size | V | CDR3
few | TRBV18 | ASSPPGLSYEQY
. | TRBV6-6 | VSNTSPGAQETQY
. | TRBV6-5 | ASSYSQGTTEAF
few | TRBV7-9 | ASSNAGTGPNEKLF
few | TRBV28 | ASKSRGEETQY
. | TRBV9 | ASSAEAQGYNSPLH
. | TRBV10-3 | AINEGGSYEQY
. | TRBV15 | ATSRDLGFQETQY
few | TRBV21-1 | PGRPNTGELF
once | TRBV6-5 | ASSYSLAGGPELF
few | TRBV10-1 | ASQILKQF
. | TRBV5-1 | ASSPDGRQETQF
. | TRBV5-1 | ASSLVAGACNEQF
once | TRBV6-5 | ASRYTGLAGHEQY
many | TRBV7-3 | ASSLLPSGANVLT
. | TRBV9 | ASSSGLVPREQY
. | TRBV6-1 | ASSARDRGLRGELF
. | TRBV6-1 | ASTFGLGPGTQY
few | TRBV10-3 | AISGGFGARANVLT
. | TRBV29-1 | SVRKQTNGKLF
. | TRBV5-6 | ASSLAETNYGYT
once | TRBV4-1 | ASSPGTGGSSYEQY
. | TRBV27 | ASQRGSNEQF
. | TRBV7-6 | ASSLERSQGDEQF
. | TRBV21-1 | ASSKAGSGRGNEQY
many | TRBV12-3/TRBV12-4 | ASSRADTQY
. | TRBV28 | ASSSDYGQPFNQPQH
. | TRBV13 | ASSSRTSGGALDTQY
. | TRBV6-5 | ASSRHGGDTDTQY
. | TRBV2 | ASGRGAGYNEQF
. | TRBV12-3/TRBV12-4 | ASSHIQGIGRRIYGYT
few | TRBV11-2 | ASSYQGGGNIQY
. | TRBV12-3/TRBV12-4 | ASKFGGPRTDTRY
. | TRBV27 | ASSPGVREVYEQY
. | TRBV7-9 | ASSLSQGGNSPLH
few | TRBV7-2 | ASSFFLSRGMSSYEQY
once | TRBV4-1 | ASSSPDTQPQH
few | TRBV7-2 | ASSLAKTSGRGDEQF
. | TRBV6-1 | ASIIYGASGNTIY
once | TRBV28 | ASSFVGASTDTQY
few | TRBV20-1 | SYLQREGAKNIQY
. | TRBV11-3 | ASSFDPGQGSEQF
few | TRBV7-6 | ASSEGGTGNSPLH
. | TRBV6-1 | ASSELRGGSSYNEQF
few | TRBV6-5 | ASSGGLGNQPQH
. | TRBV25-1 | ATREDEGYT
. | TRBV20-1 | SAQGRTEAF
few | TRBV2 | ASSAPGGRETQY
. | TRBV5-1 | ASSGTGQDGYT
. | TRBV6-2/TRBV6-3 | ASSSPGLAGRSQQY
many | TRBV28 | ASRPLDMEFTDTQY
few | TRBV7-2 | ASRKSGASTDTQY
. | TRBV29-1 | SVEGLAGEFYEQY
. | TRBV11-2 | ASSLGGEGEQY
few | TRBV10-2 | ASSLDRAYGELF
few | TRBV7-9 | ASSLNSRVVRQDEKLF
few | TRBV6-1 | ASSDPGGNNEQF
. | TRBV3-1 | ASKVGSSTEAF